A selection of T cell receptor beta chains follows, all from one sample in a study of OX40 agonist ivuxolimab in advanced cancers. Profiling relied on immunoSEQ multiplex PCR, and the TCRdb table lists in-frame clones only, not all of them. The repertoire has roughly 100,000 clones, around 91% of them found once; the top ten carry about 1.5%. Here the sequenced sample was CD4+ or CD8+ T cells sorted from blood, taken in a trial of the OX40 agonist ivuxolimab. Receptor source: an adult with an advanced solid tumor such as melanoma, head and neck, liver or kidney cancer. The CDR3 runs from the conserved cysteine through the conserved F or W. D genes are given only for firm matches. Clone sizes are given selectively: once, few, many, or a class where the clone is expanded.

DNA: TGTGCCAGTAGTGGGGGTCCTGGCGCTTATGGCTACACCTTC
CDR3: CASSGGPGAYGYTF
J: TRBJ1-2
size: -
D: -
V: TRBV19

DNA: TGTGCCAGCAGCCCTGACCCGGGACAGGGCGTGACCCAGTACTTC
CDR3: CASSPDPGQGVTQYF
J: TRBJ2-5
size: -
D: TRBD1
V: TRBV4-2

DNA: TGTGCCAGCAGCTTGATTGATTCTGCCAATGAGCAGTTCTTC
CDR3: CASSLIDSANEQFF
J: TRBJ2-1
size: -
D: -
V: TRBV11-3

DNA: TGTGCCAGCAGTTTTTGGAGGGGACGACAGCCCCAGCATTTT
CDR3: CASSFWRGRQPQHF
J: TRBJ1-5
size: -
D: -
V: TRBV28

DNA: TGTGCCAGCAGCTCGGATTTAGCGGAGGGCACAGATACGCAGTATTTT
CDR3: CASSSDLAEGTDTQYF
J: TRBJ2-3
size: -
D: -
V: TRBV7-3

DNA: TGTGCCAGCAGGGGCGGGGACAGGGGGCAGTTTGGCTACACCTTC
CDR3: CASRGGDRGQFGYTF
J: TRBJ1-2
size: -
D: TRBD1
V: TRBV6-1

DNA: TGTGCCAGCAGCCTCCCATTAGGCTCAGATACGCATATGGGTCTGCAGTATTTT
CDR3: CASSLPLGSDTHMGLQYF
J: TRBJ2-3
size: -
D: -
V: TRBV21-1

DNA: TGTGCCAGTAGTTCCACAGGGGGACGCCAGCCCCAGCATTTT
CDR3: CASSSTGGRQPQHF
J: TRBJ1-5
size: -
D: TRBD1
V: TRBV19

DNA: TGTGCCAGCAGTTACTCGTCGGGGAGCGGCTACACCTTC
CDR3: CASSYSSGSGYTF
J: TRBJ1-2
size: -
D: -
V: TRBV6-6

DNA: TGTGCCACCAGCAGAGACTGGGGAGACAGTATACTGTTTTTT
CDR3: CATSRDWGDSILFF
J: TRBJ1-4
size: -
D: -
V: TRBV15

DNA: TGTGCCTGGAGTGTATCGGACGGATATTCACCCCTCCACTTT
CDR3: CAWSVSDGYSPLHF
J: TRBJ1-6
size: once
D: -
V: TRBV30

DNA: TGTGCCAGTAGCGCGACAGGGTCCCAAGAGACCCAGTACTTC
CDR3: CASSATGSQETQYF
J: TRBJ2-5
size: -
D: TRBD1
V: TRBV19

DNA: TGTGCCAGCTGTCCGGGGGGCTCTATTAAGGACTATGGCTACACCTTC
CDR3: CASCPGGSIKDYGYTF
J: TRBJ1-2
size: -
D: -
V: TRBV27

DNA: TGTGCCAGCAGCTGGGCCAGGGAAGCTTTCTTT
CDR3: CASSWAREAFF
J: TRBJ1-1
size: -
D: -
V: TRBV5-5

DNA: TGTGCCAGCAGCCCACGGACAGCGTACAATGAGCAGTTCTTC
CDR3: CASSPRTAYNEQFF
J: TRBJ2-1
size: -
D: -
V: TRBV9

DNA: TGTGCCAGTAGTAGGGTTTCAGGGGCATCTGGAAACACCATATATTTT
CDR3: CASSRVSGASGNTIYF
J: TRBJ1-3
size: -
D: -
V: TRBV19

DNA: TGTGCCAGCAGCTTGGAAGAAGTCGGGGCCAACGTCCTGACTTTC
CDR3: CASSLEEVGANVLTF
J: TRBJ2-6
size: once
D: -
V: TRBV5-4

DNA: TGCGCCAGCAGCTTGGTAACGGGGCCGGACACTGAAGCTTTCTTT
CDR3: CASSLVTGPDTEAFF
J: TRBJ1-1
size: -
D: -
V: TRBV5-1